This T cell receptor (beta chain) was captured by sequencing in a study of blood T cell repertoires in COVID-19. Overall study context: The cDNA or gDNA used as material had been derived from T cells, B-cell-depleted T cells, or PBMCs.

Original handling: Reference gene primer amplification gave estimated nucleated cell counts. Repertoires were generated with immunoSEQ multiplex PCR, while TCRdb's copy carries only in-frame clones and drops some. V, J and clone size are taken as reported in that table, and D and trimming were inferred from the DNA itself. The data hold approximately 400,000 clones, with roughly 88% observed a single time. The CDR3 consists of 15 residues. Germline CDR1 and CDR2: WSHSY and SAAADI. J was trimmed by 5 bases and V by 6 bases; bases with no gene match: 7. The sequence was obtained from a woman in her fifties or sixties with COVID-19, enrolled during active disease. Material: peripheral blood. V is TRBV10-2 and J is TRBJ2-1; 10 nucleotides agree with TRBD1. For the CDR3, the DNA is TGCGCCAGCAGAGCAGGGACAGGGGTCAACAATGAGCAGTTCTTC. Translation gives CASRAGTGVNNEQFF.